The clone carrying this T cell receptor (beta chain) was seen at least ten times. These data are taken from a study of T cells in Graves' hyperthyroidism and ophthalmopathy. The source material, RNA transcripts, was used to amplify TCR beta CDR3 regions. The HTBI primer set drove a first-round RT-PCR of the TCR CDR3. TCRdb recomputed calls from the multiplex PCR reads with MiXCR, one row per CDR3 protein. This table has about 360,000 distinct CDR3 sequences, roughly 14% appearing once. Uncontrolled infection, other autoimmune disease, pregnancy or lactation led to exclusion. Orbital computed tomography and thyroid ultrasound, together with serum TRAb and thyroxine and clinical symptoms, were used for diagnoses. Sampled blood dates from first hyperthyroidism diagnosis, and it precedes any ophthalmopathy symptoms. V lost 0 bases and J lost 5, with 5 bases in between. The length of the CDR3 is 13 residues. CDR1 and CDR2 (germline): LNHNV, YYDKDF (reference sequence).

This chain uses TRBV15 with TRBJ1-5; D is uncertain. The specimen sequenced was blood. This TCR derives from a man aged 25 to 45 with Graves' hyperthyroidism that later progressed to Graves' ophthalmopathy. The CDR3 nucleotides are TGTGCCACCAGCAGAGACTCCGATCAGCCCCAGCATTTT. Translated: CATSRDSDQPQHF.